These 17 T cell receptor beta chains came from one sample sequenced in a study of blood T cell repertoires in COVID-19 (TCRdb year 2020). The method behind the library was the immunoSEQ multiplex PCR assay. Here the immuneACCESS table is served through TCRdb, limited to in-frame sequences with V and J called. Missing clones are a known gap in these copies; in checked studies unresolved V genes cover under half, and the rest lacks a known reason. Here the sample has approximately 70,000 clones; about 90% occur a single time. The ten biggest clones cover 3.4% of the sample. Source material: peripheral blood. These receptors came from a woman between 45 and 65 years old with COVID-19, enrolled during active disease.

The V and J genes are TRBV6-2 or TRBV6-3 and TRBJ1-1; a possible D gene is TRBD1 (5 bases). Per germline, CDR1 MNHEY and CDR2 SVGEGT. This CDR3 has 14 residues. V lost 4 bases and J lost 6, with 15 bases in between. Here the CDR3 reads CASSFARVDPEAFF. The DNA of the CDR3 is TGTGCCAGCAGTTTCGCCAGGGTGGACCCTGAAGCTTTCTTT.

The genes are TRBV15 and TRBJ2-7, with D uncertain. CDR3 size: 15 residues. V shed 0 bases and J shed 3 bases, with 12 bases lying between them. Looked up from germline, CDR1 is LNHNV and CDR2 is YYDKDF (reference sequence). The CDR3: CATSRDVRVSYEQYF. CDR3 DNA sequence: TGTGCCACCAGCAGAGATGTTCGGGTCAGCTACGAGCAGTACTTC.

V usage is TRBV5-8 and J usage is TRBJ2-7; no firm D call. Germline CDR1 is SGHTS and CDR2 is YDEGEE. The CDR3 is 14 residues long. Between the trimmed V and J ends, which lost 5 bases and 6 bases, there was a span of 18 bases. The CDR3 bases are TGTGCCAGCAGGCTCCAAGGCCCAGTAGCCGAGCAGTACTTC. Protein: CASRLQGPVAEQYF.

This sequence joins TRBV5-1 and TRBJ2-7; a possible D gene is TRBD2 (5 bases). This CDR3 is built from 14 residues. Trimming removed 4 bases from V and 3 bases from J, with 14 bases in between. Per the germline V gene, CDR1 is SGHRS and CDR2 is YFSETQ. CDR3 bases: TGCGCCAGCAGCAGGCTTAGCGTCGACTACGAGCAGTACTTC. Translated, it gives CASSRLSVDYEQYF.

This chain connects TRBV9 to TRBJ2-3; TRBD1 agrees at 8 bases. V lost 1 base, J lost 4 bases, and 8 bases stayed unmatched. The CDR3 covers 16 residues. From germline, CDR1 is SGDLS and CDR2 YYNGEE. Written as DNA, the CDR3 is TGTGCCAGCAGCGTACTGACAGGGGAAGGGGCAGATACGCAGTATTTT. Protein: CASSVLTGEGADTQYF.

The genes are TRBV3-1 (or the pseudogene TRBV3-2) and TRBJ2-1, with 11 bases lining up with TRBD2. CDR1 is LGHDT, CDR2 YNNKEL, per germline (reference sequence). The CDR3 is 18 amino acids. The ends lost 3 bases at V and 0 bases at J; junction bases unmatched: 7. The CDR3 DNA reads TGTGCCAGCAGCCACGGGCTGGGACTAGCGGACTCCTACAATGAGCAGTTCTTC. Its protein is CASSHGLGLADSYNEQFF.

This sequence joins TRBV30 and TRBJ2-1, with 12 positions matching TRBD2. The CDR3 sequence is 14 residues long. Germline V gene lookup returns CDR1 GTSNPN and CDR2 SVGIG (reference sequence). CDR3: CAYAGLAGRSEQFF. The CDR3 coding sequence is TGTGCTTATGCGGGACTAGCGGGTAGGAGTGAGCAGTTCTTC.

V is TRBV7-9 and J is TRBJ1-5; 10 positions match TRBD1. CDR1 and CDR2 from the germline V gene are SEHNR and FQNEAQ (reference sequence). The V gene end was trimmed by 5 bases and the J gene end by 4 bases; junction bases not matched to a gene: 5. The CDR3 consists of 15 residues. CDR3 in DNA: TGTGCCAGCAGCCCGACAGGGGGCGGGAATCAGCCCCAGCATTTT. It specifies CASSPTGGGNQPQHF.

The CDR3 reads CASSIGGTGTNEKLFF. As DNA, the CDR3 is TGTGCCAGTAGTATAGGCGGGACGGGAACTAATGAAAAACTGTTTTTT. The rearrangement uses TRBV19 and TRBJ1-4; a possible D gene is TRBD1 (5 bases). The CDR3 runs 16 residues. V was trimmed by 1 base and J by 1 base, leaving 10 bases between them. CDR1 is LNHDA, CDR2 SQIVND, per germline (reference sequence). Variable domain in full (rest from reference TRBV19 and TRBJ1-4): DGGITQSPKYLFRKEGQNVTLSCEQNLNHDAMYWYRQDPGQGLRLIYYSQIVNDFQKGDIAEGYSVSREKKESFPLTVTSAQKNPTAFYLCASSIGGTGTNEKLFFGSGTQLSVL.

This chain links TRBV9 with TRBJ2-7; 8 bases fit TRBD2. V was pared by 4 bases and J by 7 bases, with 10 bases of the junction left unmatched. The CDR3 has 14 residues. CDR1 is SGDLS and CDR2 is YYNGEE in the germline V gene. This chain's CDR3 is CASSPRTSPSEQYF. In DNA form, the CDR3 reads TGTGCCAGCAGCCCAAGGACTAGCCCCAGTGAGCAGTACTTC. Filled out from reference TRBV9 and TRBJ2-7, the complete variable domain reads DSGVTQTPKHLITATGQRVTLRCSPRSGDLSVYWYQQSLDQGLQFLIQYYNGEERAKGNILERFSAQQFPDLHSELNLSSLELGDSALYFCASSPRTSPSEQYFGPGTRLTVT.

The chain uses TRBV15 and TRBJ2-5; perhaps TRBD1 as D (6 bases). CDR1 and CDR2 from the germline V gene are LNHNV and YYDKDF (reference sequence). The V and J ends lost 10 bases and 0 bases respectively, with 15 bases between them. This CDR3 is 14 amino acids long. This chain's CDR3 is CAIGSGGYQETQYF. The CDR3 DNA is TGTGCCATCGGATCTGGGGGCTACCAAGAGACCCAGTACTTC.

V gene TRBV6-5 combines with J gene TRBJ2-7; 7 positions match TRBD2. The CDR3 loop spans 14 amino acids. V was clipped by 0 bases and J by 6 bases; unmatched bases: 5. Germline assignment: CDR1 MNHEY and CDR2 SVGAGI. CDR3 amino acids: CASSYSGTIGEQYF. In DNA form, the CDR3 reads TGTGCCAGCAGTTACTCCGGGACTATCGGCGAGCAGTACTTC.

The CDR3 region is CSVVRTGSVPDGYTF. CDR3 nucleotide sequence: TGCAGCGTTGTTCGCACAGGGTCGGTACCAGATGGCTACACCTTC. The chain uses TRBV29-1 and TRBJ1-2, with D possibly TRBD1 on 6 matching bases. The CDR3 loop spans 15 amino acids. V was pared by 4 bases and J by 6 bases, with 21 bases between. Germline V gene data show CDR1 as SQVTM and CDR2 as ANQGSEA.

About this clone itself: Compared with germline, one end of the junction differs, possibly owing to a read error. V and J are TRBV2 and TRBJ2-1; 7 nucleotides line up with TRBD2. Germline V CDR1 and CDR2: SNHLY, FYNNEI. The CDR3 consists of 12 residues. CDR3 region: CASISGLHERFF. The CDR3 DNA is TGTGCCAGCATTAGCGGGCTTCATGAGCGGTTCTTC. Combining the CDR3 with reference TRBV2 and TRBJ2-1 gives the whole variable domain EPEVTQTPSHQVTQMGQEVILRCVPISNHLYFYWYRQILGQKVEFLVSFYNNEISEKSEIFDDQFSVERPDGSNFTLKIRSTKLEDSAMYFCASISGLHERFFGPGTRLTVL.

The V gene is TRBV10-3, the J gene TRBJ1-3; a possible D gene is TRBD1 (6 bases). The CDR3 totals 13 residues. The germline V gene encodes CDR1 ENHRY and CDR2 SYGVKD. The CDR3 DNA sequence: TGTGCAACCCAGGGGAAGGCTGGAAACACCATATATTTT. It translates to CATQGKAGNTIYF.

The chain is built from TRBV12-5 and TRBJ2-1; TRBD1 matches 8 bases. Losses at the gene ends were 5 bases for V and 0 bases for J; bases not matched to a gene: 12. This CDR3 comprises 18 residues. From germline, CDR1 is LGHNT and CDR2 FRNRAP. The CDR3 reads CASGPTGGTPSSYNEQFF. In DNA form, the CDR3 reads TGTGCTAGTGGTCCAACAGGGGGTACCCCAAGCTCCTACAATGAGCAGTTCTTC.

J is TRBJ1-4 and V is TRBV27, with 7 bases that match TRBD1. Germline CDR1 reads MNHEY; CDR2 reads SMNVEV (reference sequence). The CDR3 loop spans 16 amino acids. Trimming removed 6 bases from V and 8 bases from J; junction bases left unmatched: 15. As DNA, the CDR3 is TGTGCCAGCAGCCGACTCCGGGGACAGATGGGGGAAAAACTGTTTTTT. This gives the protein CASSRLRGQMGEKLFF.